This record covers a single T cell receptor (beta chain). This receptor's antigen is unknown. Per-base qualities were not stored, and no clone one base away is much larger. This specimen comes from a study of cytomegalovirus exposure and HLA in healthy donors (TCRdb year 2017). Some background on the complete study: An earlier analysis of several hundred of the donors reported roughly 270 Gb of sequence data and 100 million to 140 million unique TCR beta sequences from 150 million to 200 million T cells. An early release covering over 500 HLA-typed donors comprised about 300 gigabases of sequencing data and 85 million or so unique TCR sequences. Among the roughly 430 genotyped donors, around 81% belonged to the genetic ancestry cluster associated with self-reported Caucasian donors. The study aimed to test whether cataloging public T cell receptors could reveal signatures of past pathogen exposure. The study profiled the T cell repertoires of about 640 subjects by immunosequencing and related them to cytomegalovirus serostatus. A separate validation cohort of about 110 different subjects was used in addition to the 666-subject first cohort. High-throughput TCR immunosequencing, statistical association of individual TCRs with disease status, and machine learning were combined to predict cytomegalovirus infection status. In a later analysis, previously published TCR beta repertoires from some 640 donors were re-analyzed and high-resolution HLA genotyping was added so that TCR occurrence patterns could be studied. In the later analysis, no new phenotypic data were used to find candidate immune exposures; instead, reliance was placed on TCR beta sequences and their occurrence across donors. To decide whether each TCR beta V gene segment behaved as functional or pseudogenic, an earlier analysis of 587 of the donors relied on high-throughput TCR beta sequencing. Donor age, sex, ethnicity and CMV serostatus were compiled alongside the repertoire data. A later genetic analysis took genome-wide SNP genotypes for about three fifths of the 666 donors and used that subset as a discovery cohort. Every repertoire in the discovery cohort had been generated on one and the same sequencing platform. HLA typing included class I and class II loci at four-digit resolution. The number of typed donors differed by locus: roughly 629-640 for A, B, C, DRB1 and DQB1; approximately 520 for DQA1; 606 for DPA1; and about 450 for DPB1. Roughly 5 DR-DQ haplotypes were treated as single units for association and clustering because of strong linkage in the cohort. Among several hundred genotyped donors of the cohort, an average of about 220,000 unique TCR beta nucleotide sequences was sequenced per donor, of which roughly 18% were non-productive. What the authors observed across the whole study: A later genetic analysis reported fewer N-insertions in productive TCRs among donors in an Asian-associated ancestry cluster than the approximately 670-donor mean. HLA typing was unavailable for some donors at each locus, so association tests used only the typed subset. Compared with equally common non-associated chains, HLA-associated TCR beta chains in a later analysis were more clonally expanded and had lower generation probabilities. The classifier was reported to diagnose cytomegalovirus status with high specificity and sensitivity in both the original cohort and the validation cohort. In a later analysis, most CMV-associated TCR beta chains were found to appear HLA-restricted, with HLA associations seemingly driven largely by CMV exposure. Linkage disequilibrium might explain the correlated functional status among segregating V segments, but an unknown experimental factor could not be excluded. A further reported finding was that TCR beta sequences accurately predicted the HLA-A and HLA-B alleles for most subjects in the first cohort. According to a later analysis, parvovirus B19, influenza, CMV and Epstein-Barr virus appeared linked to several top co-occurrence clusters. The sequencing pipeline was judged likely to have produced a cluster of highly shared sequence variants as a technical artifact. A few of the identified cytomegalovirus-associated TCR beta chains were confirmed in vitro to be specific for cytomegalovirus antigens. The presence/absence analyses assumed that sequencing depth was roughly uniform across donors, and that assumption may not be true. Strong co-occurrence of HLA alleles, especially DR and DQ, made assigning TCR associations to individual alleles difficult. This cohort had only TCR beta chains sequenced, and the lack of alpha or paired-chain data limited which features could be detected. Most TCR sequences were observed very rarely across donors, whereas some public TCRs were present in many individuals. Some IMGT-functional V segments, including TRBV6-2 and TRBV6-3, could not be told apart with the 87-base-pair reads, so those segments were excluded. In the study, about 150 TCR beta chains were listed as associated with cytomegalovirus. At a false discovery rate of 0.05, a later analysis linked under 20,000 TCR beta sequences to specific HLA alleles. Over 15 rarely observed V segments, including chromosome 9 orphons, were excluded from the earlier analysis of approximately 500 of the donors because counts were too low. Immune exposure information for the cohort was limited to CMV serostatus. In a later analysis, the rate of TCR association differed among HLA loci, with DRB1 alleles having the most associated TCRs and HLA-C alleles having the fewest. Broadly in line with IMGT annotations, most TCR beta V segments showed up in productive rearrangements about 90% or about 30% of the time in an earlier analysis of some 590 of the donors. In a later genetic analysis, a missense DCLRE1C variant was associated with V-gene and J-gene trimming of TCR beta chains, and the association was replicated in an independent cohort. According to the authors, the approach could potentially be generalized to other disease states and immunological phenotypes.

The cohort consisted of more than 650 healthy bone marrow donors. All cohort members were sampled while nominally healthy, although unrecorded immune exposures were likely present. The donor was CMV seronegative and belonged to the group of around 400 seronegative cohort members. Every donor gave a peripheral blood sample, and the peripheral blood mononuclear cells from that sample were used for TCR beta sequencing. The Qiagen DNeasy Blood Extraction Kit was used to extract genomic DNA from the blood cell samples. The library was built by means of the immunoSEQ multiplex PCR assay. A mixture of 60 forward primers for TCR Vbeta segments and 13 reverse primers for TCR Jbeta segments was used in the multiplex PCR. Amplification of the CDR3 region of rearranged TCR beta genes was performed with a multiplex PCR assay on genomic DNA. Amplified TCR beta libraries were sequenced as 87-base-pair reads on the Illumina HiSeq System. As for the original processing: In a later analysis, approximately 74 million unique TCR beta chains were counted across the roughly 610 repertoires, and roughly 9.9 million of these chains were shared by at least two donors. Raw reads were error-corrected and collapsed into unique sequences by a nearest-neighbor algorithm in which closely related sequences were merged to remove PCR and sequencing errors. V, D and J gene segments were assigned by aligning CDR3 sequences to IMGT reference sequences. Each retained sequence needed at least a six-nucleotide match to both a V gene segment and a J gene segment. Rearrangements were called productive when the CDR3 lacked stop codons and stayed in frame with V and J; all others were non-productive. Following IMGT convention, CDR3 was defined as the stretch from the second conserved V-encoded cysteine up to the conserved J-encoded phenylalanine. In an earlier analysis of 587 of the donors, sequences lacking an unambiguous match to a single V gene segment were excluded. In an earlier analysis of almost 600 of the donors, a V segment was called functional when productive rearrangements were above 56.7%, and segregating when the standard deviation between donors exceeded 5%. A statistical classification framework was developed to diagnose cytomegalovirus status using the catalog of TCR beta chain sequences. In a later analysis, V and J genes were assigned by comparing TCR nucleotide sequences against IMGT/GENE-DB human TR gene sequences. The TCRdist pipeline was used in a later analysis to assign CDR3 sequences and most-parsimonious VDJ recombination scenarios. A later analysis defined each TCR beta chain by its CDR3 amino acid sequence plus V-gene family, and excluded reads lacking a unique V-gene family. A later analysis removed 550 to 650 highly shared, low-generation-probability nucleotide sequences to deal with suspected cross-contamination and a sequencing artifact. For each public chain, a later analysis derived a clonal expansion index from normalized ranks of inferred template counts within each repertoire. In a later analysis, generation probabilities were computed using a VDJ recombination model fitted to out-of-frame rearrangements, and the results were checked against IGoR. A later analysis scored TCR-TCR, TCR-HLA and TCR-CMV co-occurrence with hypergeometric tests, applying a repertoire-size bias correction to TCR pairs. To estimate false discovery rates, a later analysis permuted the HLA or CMV assignments 20 times. In a later analysis, co-occurring TCRs were grouped using DBSCAN, and TCRdist sequence similarity was added for clustering within HLA-allele-positive subsets. Repertoires with fewer than 30,000 or more than 120,000 public chains, plus five repertoires with anomalous nucleotide sharing, were excluded from co-occurrence clustering. TCRdb obtained this table from immuneACCESS and retained in-frame rearrangements with V and J assigned. These tables miss some clones; where compared with another copy, unresolved V genes account for less than half of the shortfall, and the remainder is unexplained. That table supplies the V and J calls and clone size; D and trimming were determined from the DNA. The sample contains about 160,000 clones, around 80% of them found a single time. Clones ranked in the top ten supply 1.5% to 1.7% of the sample.

The germline V gene encodes CDR1 MGHRA and CDR2 YSYEKL. Compared with germline, V lacks 10 bases and J lacks 0 bases; bases without a gene match: 15. The CDR3 numbers 19 residues from cysteine through phenylalanine. Only the CDR3 region is kept as DNA, spanning 57 bases read in frame from base 1. This chain is built from TRBV4-1 and TRBJ2-1; the junction holds 13 bases that match TRBD2. The clonotype was recovered from a woman aged 18-29 years in good health and CMV-seronegative. The sample was PBMCs. The DNA is as follows: TGCGCCACCAAAATCTCCGGGACTAGCGGGACGAGCTCCTACAATGAGCAGTTCTTC. The resulting protein is CATKISGTSGTSSYNEQFF.